The clone carrying this T cell receptor (beta chain) was detected ten times or more. Antigen specificity is unknown. This record comes from a study of T-cell reconstitution after alpha-beta-depleted transplantation in children. The study, taken as a whole, reports: Most T-cell counts and diversity one year after the transplant came from T cells that were newly produced. Several hundred expanded graft clones reportedly supplied alpha-beta T cells about two months after transplant. At day 60, the high TCRbeta diversity found in some patients originated from recipient T cells and thymic progenitors that had survived.

The CDR3 has 13 residues. The germline gives CDR1 DFQATT, CDR2 SNEGSKA (reference sequence). A TCRbeta library incorporating unique molecular identifiers was prepared. Via MiXCR, TCRdb re-called the PCR reads, giving one row per CDR3 protein. The sample contains a few hundred thousand distinct CDR3 sequences, 13% of which appear only once. The TCR sequence derives from a male patient younger than 18 who had a stem cell transplant for acute myeloid leukemia, so the T cells may come from the graft donor. The chain is built from TRBV20-1 and TRBJ2-3; D remains unclear. The sample in question was PBMCs, mostly from graft donor cells, obtained 360 days after TCRalphabeta/CD19-depleted stem cell transplant. CDR3 amino acids: CSVRLRSEDTQYF. The CDR3, as DNA: TGCAGCGTCCGACTGAGGTCGGAGGATACGCAGTATTTT.